The entry below describes one T cell receptor beta chain. Its antigen is still unknown. This record comes from a study of shared clonotypes between healthy human individuals. CD45RO-negative, CCR7-selected cells formed the naive CD8 fraction, which excluded terminally differentiated effector memory CD45RA+ cells. Findings and caveats of the study: A handful of donors held 4.5% to 5% of naive CD4 clonotypes in common. In this cohort, only blood was sampled, and tissue repertoires likely differ.

TCRdb's table, derived via immunoSEQ multiplex PCR, lists solely in-frame clones and lacks some. The sample holds over 2 million clones; approximately 95% are singletons and the top ten take 0.85% to 1.3%. Per germline, CDR1 SQVTM and CDR2 ANQGSEA. The CDR3 spans 11 residues. Trimming removed 4 bases from V and 10 bases from J; junction bases left unmatched: 5. V usage is TRBV29-1 and J usage is TRBJ2-5; TRBD2 agrees at 8 bases. The sequence was collected from a man aged 18 to 30 in good health. Input material: naive CD8+ T cells sorted from blood. The CDR3 DNA is TGCAGCGTTGGTGCGGGGGGAGACCAGTACTTC. Amino acid sequence: CSVGAGGDQYF.